Sequencing of this T cell receptor beta chain was carried out in a study of T cells in narcolepsy. Study-wide background: Donors had narcolepsy type 1 or type 2, or were healthy controls. General study results and limits: Comparing one patient's CSF and blood CD4+ clonotypes highlighted HCRT- and TRIB2-specific autoreactive clonotypes. No autoreactive T cell clone sequences appeared in some memory CD4+ repertoires. Blood of same and different patients, but not healthy controls, reportedly held recurring autoreactive clonotypes.

Note on this clone: Its antigen is currently unknown.

Per germline, CDR1 SGHRS and CDR2 YFSETQ. Losses at the gene ends were 4 bases for V and 3 bases for J; bases not matched to a gene: 8. CDR3 length: 16 amino acids. Measured with immunoSEQ multiplex PCR; TCRdb has only the in-frame clones, and not every one. This table has roughly 30,000 clones, under 85% appearing once. Material: memory (CD45RA-) CD4+ T cells from blood. The receptor's source is a human donor in good health. The gene calls are TRBV5-1 and TRBJ1-5, with 9 nucleotides matching TRBD1. The CDR3 spells CASSPGTGTPNQPQHF. The CDR3 DNA sequence: TGCGCCAGCAGCCCTGGGACAGGGACACCCAATCAGCCCCAGCATTTT.